The entry that follows covers one T cell receptor beta chain sequence. The source of the sample is a study of shared clonotypes between healthy human individuals. The data were produced by immunoSEQ multiplex PCR, yet TCRdb's version contains in-frame clones alone and is incomplete. The data show more than 2 million clones, 90% to 95% seen once. The receptor comes from a man aged 18 to 35 in good health. Sequencing used naive CD4+ T cells sorted from blood. As to subset: CD45RA+ positively selected.

CDR3 DNA sequence: TGTGCCAGCAGTGTTCGTAGCCAGGGGGGTGGCTACACCTTC. Its protein is CASSVRSQGGGYTF. V is TRBV27 and J is TRBJ1-2; TRBD1 aligns across 7 bases. CDR1 and CDR2 (germline): MNHEY, SMNVEV (reference sequence). The CDR3 has 14 amino acids. V gave up 5 bases and J gave up 7 bases; unmatched junction bases: 10.